This T cell receptor beta chain was sequenced for a study of blood T cell repertoires in COVID-19. Study background: The United States, Italy and Spain supplied acute and convalescent COVID-19 samples. Sample material is recorded as cDNA or gDNA derived from T cells, B-cell-depleted T cells, or PBMCs.

The V end was cut by 1 base, the J end by 7 bases, with 17 bases between. CDR3 length: 15 residues. From germline, CDR1 is SGHRS and CDR2 YFSETQ. In the original analysis: Reference gene primers were amplified, and this amplification served to estimate nucleated cell counts. Data came from immunoSEQ multiplex PCR; TCRdb stores just in-frame clones and leaves some out. V and J calls and clone size are those listed in that table; D and trimming were worked out from the DNA. The sample yields about 110,000 clones, under 75% seen once. The sample taken for sequencing was peripheral blood. The gene calls are TRBV5-1 and TRBJ1-2, with no clear D. This TCR was recovered from a woman aged 60-75 years with acute or convalescent COVID-19. CDR3 sequence reads: CASSLSSTGAGGYTF. CDR3 DNA: TGCGCCAGCAGCTTGAGTTCAACGGGAGCTGGTGGCTACACCTTC. Complete variable domain (other parts from reference TRBV5-1 and TRBJ1-2): KAGVTQTPRYLIKTRGQQVTLSCSPISGHRSVSWYQQTPGQGLQFLFEYFSETQRNKGNFPGRFSGRQFSNSRSEMNVSTLELGDSALYLCASSLSSTGAGGYTFGSGTRLTVV.